A selection of T cell receptor beta chains follows, all from one sample in a study of control samples from healthy donors and cancer patients. Profiling relied on immunoSEQ multiplex PCR, and the TCRdb table lists in-frame clones only, not all of them. The sample lists about 22,000 clones; around 83% were seen once. Sequencing was performed on PBMCs. Every receptor here comes from a man between 60 and 75 years old with head and neck cancer. Each CDR3 is given with its conserved first and last residue.

J | V | CDR3
TRBJ2-7 | TRBV7-9 | CASSWGGTGGDEQYF
TRBJ2-7 | TRBV5-4 | CASSQGLDSYEQYF
TRBJ1-1 | TRBV29-1 | CSVASGGDAFF
TRBJ2-5 | TRBV6-2/TRBV6-3 | CASSRQETQYF
TRBJ2-7 | TRBV4-1 | CASSPRAASSYEQYF
TRBJ1-2 | TRBV5-4 | CASSLGGQGGYGYTF
TRBJ1-4 | TRBV11-3 | CASSPSSLEPNEKLFF
TRBJ2-3 | TRBV7-2 | CASSLVGADTQYF
TRBJ2-7 | TRBV6-1 | CASRGVGGFYEQYF
TRBJ2-5 | TRBV18 | CASSPSTGPGETQYF
TRBJ2-7 | TRBV7-2 | CASSLGRGGNGYEQYF
TRBJ1-5 | TRBV9 | CASSPFDSNQPQHF
TRBJ2-3 | TRBV29-1 | CSVGGDRSSTDTQYF
TRBJ2-7 | TRBV19 | CATASLWGEQYF
TRBJ1-4 | TRBV19 | CASSIIALTATNEKLFF
TRBJ2-1 | TRBV7-9 | CASSTGTSGNYNEQFF
TRBJ1-3 | TRBV19 | CASSTRGLGNTIYF
TRBJ1-2 | TRBV29-1 | CSVVRPDYGYTF
TRBJ2-1 | TRBV5-1 | CASSLSGLGAGEQFF
TRBJ1-3 | TRBV7-2 | CASSLTPPSYSGNTIYF
TRBJ2-3 | TRBV5-1 | CASSFTDTQYF
TRBJ1-2 | TRBV28 | CASSSTHVVYGYTF
TRBJ1-5 | TRBV6-2/TRBV6-3 | CASSYIPGGPYSNQPQHF
TRBJ1-2 | TRBV29-1 | CSVNFNYGYTF
TRBJ1-2 | TRBV9 | CASSEPLPGSYGYTF
TRBJ1-1 | TRBV11-3 | CASSFTGASQGEAFF
TRBJ1-3 | TRBV27 | CASSPVPTGTGNTIYF
TRBJ1-1 | TRBV19 | CASRGDSLGFAEAFF
TRBJ1-1 | TRBV6-5 | CASCHVPGGGEAFF
TRBJ1-4 | TRBV10-3 | CAIRSGGGEKLFF
TRBJ2-5 | TRBV18 | CASSPGRSQETQYF
TRBJ2-3 | TRBV6-5 | CASSSQSGADTQYF
TRBJ2-4 | TRBV13 | CASSLGQTGRGKNIQYF
TRBJ2-1 | TRBV7-6 | CASSLQFAGLAGAEQFF
TRBJ2-2 | TRBV5-1 | CASRSGTGGIGELFF
TRBJ2-7 | TRBV28 | CASTGTSGTRTYEQYF
TRBJ1-2 | TRBV5-4 | CASSYGDYGYTF
TRBJ2-2 | TRBV12-3/TRBV12-4 | CASSPYRGGELFF